The next 14 T cell receptor beta chains were all read from a single sample in a study of shared clonotypes between healthy human individuals. The method was immunoSEQ multiplex PCR; TCRdb's version includes in-frame clones alone and lacks a portion of them. The sample has 450,000 to 650,000 clones, roughly four fifths seen once; the top ten hold around 13%. Sample: PBMCs. The receptors originated from a woman aged 40-49 years in good health. Some clones in this sample may be carry-over from other donors' samples.

V usage is TRBV18 and J usage is TRBJ2-7; 8 positions agree with TRBD1. Germline assignment: CDR1 KGHSH and CDR2 LQKENI. Trimming took 5 bases from V and 5 from J; bases not matched to a gene: 11. CDR3 length: 15 residues. CDR3 protein: CASSSLKDRVNEQYF. The CDR3 nucleotides read TGTGCCAGCTCATCATTAAAGGACAGGGTTAACGAGCAGTACTTC.

This chain uses TRBV19 with TRBJ2-1; 9 nucleotides line up with TRBD2. CDR3 length: 15 residues. CDR1 LNHDA and CDR2 SQIVND come from the germline V gene (reference sequence). V was pared by 6 bases and J by 5 bases, with 8 bases of the junction left unmatched. The CDR3 loop is CASSPRASGNNEQFF. In nucleotides, the CDR3 is TGTGCCAGTAGCCCGAGGGCTAGCGGGAACAATGAGCAGTTCTTC.

The CDR3 protein is CAWSWGLAGADEQFF. The CDR3 DNA reads as TGTGCCTGGAGTTGGGGACTAGCGGGAGCGGATGAGCAGTTCTTC. The genes are TRBV30 and TRBJ2-1; 14 nucleotides align to TRBD2. Per the germline V gene, CDR1 is GTSNPN and CDR2 is SVGIG (reference sequence). V lost 2 bases, J lost 8 bases, and 5 bases stayed unmatched. The CDR3 totals 15 residues.

The rearrangement links TRBV6-6 to TRBJ1-2; TRBD1 might be the D (5 bases). CDR3 length equals 14 residues. Trimming cost V 6 bases and J 3 bases, with 14 bases left between them. The germline V gene encodes CDR1 MNHNY and CDR2 SVGAGI (reference sequence). The CDR3 loop is CASRGIGVYYGYTF. The CDR3 coding sequence is TGTGCCAGCAGGGGGATAGGGGTGTACTATGGCTACACCTTC.

The J gene is TRBJ2-1, the V gene TRBV7-3; 7 bases align to TRBD2. J gave up 7 bases and V 5 bases, and 11 bases lay outside the gene matches. From germline, CDR1 is SGHTA and CDR2 FQGTGA. This CDR3 is 15 amino acids long. The CDR3 here is CASSPRLGGPNEQFF. The DNA of the CDR3 is TGTGCCAGCAGCCCACGTCTGGGAGGGCCGAATGAGCAGTTCTTC.

This clone showed up many times. The chain recombines TRBV2 with TRBJ1-5, with D hard to call. The CDR3 runs to 14 residues. V shed 3 bases and J shed 0 bases, with 6 bases lying between them. CDR1 and CDR2 (germline): SNHLY, FYNNEI. CDR3 nucleotide sequence: TGTGCCAGCAGTGAGTCATATAGCAATCAGCCCCAGCATTTT. It encodes CASSESYSNQPQHF.

J is TRBJ2-1 and V is TRBV27; D is perhaps TRBD2 (6 bases). The CDR3 spans 15 residues. V lost 5 bases, J lost 4 bases, and 15 bases lay in between. The germline V gene encodes CDR1 MNHEY and CDR2 SMNVEV (reference sequence). CDR3 region: CASSPGTGDYNEQFF. In DNA form, the CDR3 reads TGTGCCAGCAGTCCCGGGACTGGGGATTACAATGAGCAGTTCTTC.

The chain recombines TRBV19 with TRBJ1-5; D unresolved. Germline V gene lookup returns CDR1 LNHDA and CDR2 SQIVND (reference sequence). The ends were cut back, 5 bases at V and 4 bases at J, with 18 bases in the middle. CDR3 length: 16 residues. As DNA, the CDR3 is TGTGCCAGTAGTCTCAAGATGGGCCCTGGGAATCAGCCCCAGCATTTT. Translated, it gives CASSLKMGPGNQPQHF.

This chain connects TRBV7-2 to TRBJ2-1; D not certain. The CDR3 spans 12 residues. V gave up 3 bases and J gave up 7 bases, with 7 bases separating them. CDR1 is SGHTA, CDR2 FQGNSA, per germline. The CDR3 reads CASSLSRNEQFF. The CDR3 DNA is TGTGCCAGCAGCTTGAGTCGGAATGAGCAGTTCTTC. The variable domain in full, completed from reference TRBV7-2 and TRBJ2-1, reads GAGVSQSPSNKVTEKGKDVELRCDPISGHTALYWYRQSLGQGLEFLIYFQGNSAPDKSGLPSDRFSAERTGGSVSTLTIQRTQQEDSAVYLCASSLSRNEQFFGPGTRLTVL.

The chain recombines TRBV9 with TRBJ2-3; TRBD2 matches 9 bases. In germline, CDR1 is SGDLS, CDR2 YYNGEE. V gave up 5 bases and J gave up 4 bases; unmatched junction bases: 2. This CDR3 contains 13 residues. The CDR3 region is CASRREGSDTQYF. CDR3 DNA sequence: TGTGCCAGCAGGCGGGAGGGTTCAGATACGCAGTATTTT.

The rearrangement links TRBV2 to TRBJ2-1; 9 nucleotides agree with TRBD2. The CDR3 covers 14 residues. Germline lookup yields CDR1 SNHLY and CDR2 FYNNEI. J lost 8 bases, V lost 3 bases, and 5 bases had no gene match. CDR3 DNA: TGTGCCAGCAGTGAGCGCGGGGGGGTTTATGAGCAGTTCTTC. Translating it yields CASSERGGVYEQFF.

This chain connects TRBV4-3 to TRBJ1-2; 8 bases match TRBD1. The CDR3 spans 17 residues. Germline V lookup: CDR1 LGHNA, CDR2 YSLEER. Germline trimming cut 0 bases from V and 4 bases from J; bases unmatched to any gene: 10. In DNA form, the CDR3 reads TGCGCCAGCAGCCAAGATTGGCACAGGGGGGGAATCTATGGCTACACCTTC. Residues: CASSQDWHRGGIYGYTF.

The gene calls are TRBV18 and TRBJ2-3; D is undetermined. CDR3 size: 13 residues. V was trimmed by 2 bases and J by 3 bases, leaving 6 bases between them. Germline lookup yields CDR1 KGHSH and CDR2 LQKENI. CDR3 loop: CASSPGLTDTQYF. CDR3 bases: TGTGCCAGCTCACCAGGCCTAACAGATACGCAGTATTTT.

The chain carries TRBV19 and TRBJ2-7; D ambiguous. V lost 5 bases and J 6 bases, leaving 11 bases between the germline ends. Germline assignment: CDR1 LNHDA and CDR2 SQIVND (reference sequence). The CDR3 runs to 12 residues. The DNA for the CDR3 is TGTGCCAGTAGTCCAACACCGGGCGAGCAGTACTTC. It is translated as CASSPTPGEQYF. Based on the CDR3 plus reference TRBV19 and TRBJ2-7, the full variable domain is DGGITQSPKYLFRKEGQNVTLSCEQNLNHDAMYWYRQDPGQGLRLIYYSQIVNDFQKGDIAEGYSVSREKKESFPLTVTSAQKNPTAFYLCASSPTPGEQYFGPGTRLTVT.